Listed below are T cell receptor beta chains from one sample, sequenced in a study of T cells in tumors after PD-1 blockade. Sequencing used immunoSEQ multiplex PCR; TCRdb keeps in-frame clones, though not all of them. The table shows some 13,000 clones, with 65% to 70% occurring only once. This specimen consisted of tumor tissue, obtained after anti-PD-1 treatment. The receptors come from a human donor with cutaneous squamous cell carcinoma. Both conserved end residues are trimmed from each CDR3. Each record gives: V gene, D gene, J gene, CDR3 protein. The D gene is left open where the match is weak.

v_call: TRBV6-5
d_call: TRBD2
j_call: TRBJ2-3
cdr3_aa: ASSPWTGGSDTQY

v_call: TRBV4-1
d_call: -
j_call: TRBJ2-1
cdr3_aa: ASSQVHGSADYNEQF

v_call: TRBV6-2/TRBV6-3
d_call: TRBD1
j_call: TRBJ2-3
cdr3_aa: ASSSRTGNLKDTQY

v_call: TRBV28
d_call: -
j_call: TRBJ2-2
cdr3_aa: ASSLEFSGANTGELF

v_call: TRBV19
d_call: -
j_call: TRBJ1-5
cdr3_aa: ASQDRSNQPQH

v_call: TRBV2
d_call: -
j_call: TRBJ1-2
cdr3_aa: ASSEPPGPNYGYT

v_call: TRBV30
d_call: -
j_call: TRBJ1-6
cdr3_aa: AWSTRGPMNSPLH

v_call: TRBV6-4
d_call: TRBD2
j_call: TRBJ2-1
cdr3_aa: ASSDSASGGANEQF

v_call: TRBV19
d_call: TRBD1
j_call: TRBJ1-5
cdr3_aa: ASSTRQGDNQPQH

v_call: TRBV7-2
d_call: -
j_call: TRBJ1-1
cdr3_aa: ASSPTPTGRRNTEAF

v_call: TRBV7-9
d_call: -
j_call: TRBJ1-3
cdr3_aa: ASRKDRISGNTIY

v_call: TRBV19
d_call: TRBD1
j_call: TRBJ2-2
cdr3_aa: ASTSGQVNTGELF

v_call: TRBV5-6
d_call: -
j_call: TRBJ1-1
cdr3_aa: ASSFLGVAF

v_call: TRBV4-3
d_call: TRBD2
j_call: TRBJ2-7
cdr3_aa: ASSQYSGSGYEQY

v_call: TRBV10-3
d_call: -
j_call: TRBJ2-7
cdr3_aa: AISETGSPGEQY

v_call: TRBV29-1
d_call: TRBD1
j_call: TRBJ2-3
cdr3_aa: SKKDRGLTDTQY

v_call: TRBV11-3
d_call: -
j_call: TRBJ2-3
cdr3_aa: ASSLFSVRTQY

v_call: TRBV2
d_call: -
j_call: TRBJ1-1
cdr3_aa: ASTPPGNLNTEAF

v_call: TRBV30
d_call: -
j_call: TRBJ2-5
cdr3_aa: AWRPPGPAVTQY

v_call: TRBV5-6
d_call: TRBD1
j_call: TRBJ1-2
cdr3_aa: ASSLGQGVGYGYT

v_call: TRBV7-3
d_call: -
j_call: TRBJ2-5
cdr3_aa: ASSPRGKETQY

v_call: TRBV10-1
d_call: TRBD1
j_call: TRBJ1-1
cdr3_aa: ASTVSKDRGRRCYRAF

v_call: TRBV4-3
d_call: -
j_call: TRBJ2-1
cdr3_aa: ASSQDQGGVNEQF

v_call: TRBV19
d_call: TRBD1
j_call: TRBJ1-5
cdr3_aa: ASRPTGADNQPQH

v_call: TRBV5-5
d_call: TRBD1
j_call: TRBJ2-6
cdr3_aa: ASSPGQGARGANVLT

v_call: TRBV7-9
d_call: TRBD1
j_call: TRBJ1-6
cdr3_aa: ASSLRQGSYSPLH

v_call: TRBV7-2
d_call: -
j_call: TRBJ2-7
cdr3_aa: ASRRGGGWEQY

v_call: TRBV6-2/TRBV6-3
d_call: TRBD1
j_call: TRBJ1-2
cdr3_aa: ASSYQNRGFNYGYT

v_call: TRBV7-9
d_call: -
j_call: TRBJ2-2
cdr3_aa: ASSPQTGELF

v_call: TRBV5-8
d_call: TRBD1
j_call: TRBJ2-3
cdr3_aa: ASSLGTGQGVTDTQY

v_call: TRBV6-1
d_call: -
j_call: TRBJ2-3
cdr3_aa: ASNSPGYTDTQY

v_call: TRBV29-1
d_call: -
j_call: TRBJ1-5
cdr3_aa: SVAERDGNQPQH

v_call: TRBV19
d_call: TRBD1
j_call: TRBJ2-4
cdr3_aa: ASSQGVDINIQY

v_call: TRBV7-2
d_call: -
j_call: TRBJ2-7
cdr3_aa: ASSPGGGLYEQY

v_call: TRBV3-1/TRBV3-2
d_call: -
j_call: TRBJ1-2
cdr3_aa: ASSQEGREGSGYT

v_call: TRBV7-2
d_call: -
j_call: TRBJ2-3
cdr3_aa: ASSLVVSGVVRAPDTQY

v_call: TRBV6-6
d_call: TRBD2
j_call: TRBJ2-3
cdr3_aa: ASSPGTSGSRMTDTQY

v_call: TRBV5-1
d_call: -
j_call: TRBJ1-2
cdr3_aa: ASSLGAGYGYT

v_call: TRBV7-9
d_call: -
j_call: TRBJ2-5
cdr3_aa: ASSTQRTRQETQY